A single sample is the source of the 32 T cell receptor beta chains below, sequenced in a study of cytomegalovirus exposure and HLA in healthy donors. Researchers ran the PCR with 60 Vbeta and 13 Jbeta primers. The data were produced by immunoSEQ multiplex PCR, yet TCRdb's version contains in-frame clones alone and is incomplete. This repertoire shows about 200,000 clones, over 75% found once; its top ten account for 1.8%. Sequencing input: PBMCs. The receptors here all came from a male donor in good health and CMV-seronegative.

The chain is built from TRBV9 and TRBJ1-1; D might be TRBD1 (5 bases). The CDR3 spans 14 residues. Trimming cost V 2 bases and J 4 bases, with 12 bases left between them. The germline V gene has CDR1 SGDLS and CDR2 YYNGEE. The CDR3 here is CASSVGQSVTEAFF. CDR3 in DNA: TGTGCCAGCAGCGTGGGGCAATCAGTCACTGAAGCTTTCTTT.

The V and J genes are TRBV6-5 and TRBJ1-1; TRBD1 agrees at 10 bases. The CDR3 has 13 residues. V shed 4 bases and J 10 bases; nucleotides not matched to a gene: 6. Germline CDR1 reads MNHEY; CDR2 reads SVGAGI. DNA for the CDR3: TGTGCCAGCAGTTCTACGGACAGGGGGGCAGCTTTCTTT. Protein: CASSSTDRGAAFF.

The chain is built from TRBV5-1 and TRBJ2-3, with D possibly being TRBD1 (5 bases). Trimming removed 0 bases from V and 0 bases from J, with 11 bases in between. Germline V lookup: CDR1 SGHRS, CDR2 YFSETQ. This CDR3 has 16 amino acids. This CDR3 reads CASSLAAGMSTDTQYF. The CDR3 nucleotides read TGCGCCAGCAGCTTGGCCGCAGGGATGAGCACAGATACGCAGTATTTT.

In DNA form, the CDR3 reads TGTGCCAGCAGCCAAGATGCCGCAGGGGGAGATTCACCCCTCCACTTT. Amino acids: CASSQDAAGGDSPLHF. The J gene is TRBJ1-6, the V gene TRBV4-2; 7 nucleotides line up with TRBD1. J lost 8 bases, V lost 0 bases, and 7 bases had no gene match. This CDR3 spans 16 amino acids. Germline V gene lookup returns CDR1 LGHNA and CDR2 YNFKEQ.

This clone turned up a few times. The gene calls are TRBV19 and TRBJ2-6; the match to TRBD1 covers 7 bases. Trimming took 0 bases from V and 4 from J; bases not matched to a gene: 24. This CDR3 comprises 23 residues. The germline V gene has CDR1 LNHDA and CDR2 SQIVND (reference sequence). DNA of the CDR3: TGTGCCAGTAGTATAGACCCGACGGGACAGATGGATCTCCTACTTTCCGGGGCCAACGTCCTGACTTTC. Translation: CASSIDPTGQMDLLLSGANVLTF.

This clone appeared once. This rearrangement joins TRBV10-3 to TRBJ1-2; no reliable D call. CDR3 length: 13 residues. With 0 bases removed from V and 6 bases from J, the gap between germline ends came to 8 bases. CDR1 and CDR2 (germline): ENHRY, SYGVKD. In DNA form, the CDR3 reads TGTGCCATCAGTGAGTCGAGGGCAGATGGCTACACCTTC. It yields the protein CAISESRADGYTF.

The rearrangement joins TRBV29-1 to TRBJ1-4, with a weak D call TRBD1 (5 bases). Trimming stripped 7 bases from V and 7 bases from J, with 13 bases between. The CDR3 length is 12 residues. Germline V gene lookup returns CDR1 SQVTM and CDR2 ANQGSEA. The CDR3 reads CSGVGEGEKLFF. The CDR3 DNA reads TGCAGCGGAGTGGGGGAGGGTGAAAAACTGTTTTTT.

This chain joins TRBV10-3 and TRBJ2-7; 7 nucleotides line up with TRBD2. The J segment lost 4 bases and the V segment lost 4 bases, leaving 7 bases of the junction unmatched. The CDR3 extends over 14 amino acids. Germline CDR1 ENHRY, CDR2 SYGVKD. The CDR3 spells CAISAAGEGYEQYF. The CDR3 DNA sequence: TGTGCCATCAGTGCGGCGGGAGAGGGTTACGAGCAGTACTTC.

V is TRBV28 and J is TRBJ2-7; weak D call: TRBD2 (6 bases). There are 12 residues in the CDR3. The V gene's germline CDR1 is MDHEN and CDR2 SYDVKM. The V end was cut by 5 bases, the J end by 8 bases, with 13 bases between. The CDR3 DNA sequence: TGTGCCAGCAGTCCTCCGGGAGCTCAGCAGTACTTC. It specifies CASSPPGAQQYF.

The gene calls are TRBV7-3 and TRBJ2-2; D not resolved. The V end lost 5 bases, the J end lost 5 bases, and 12 bases lay between the germline ends. CDR1 and CDR2 (germline): SGHTA, FQGTGA. The CDR3 covers 14 residues. Here the CDR3 reads CASSPALRTGELFF. The CDR3 bases are TGTGCCAGCAGCCCGGCTCTGCGGACCGGGGAGCTGTTTTTT.

The chain employs TRBV7-2 and TRBJ1-5; D is unresolved. Per germline, CDR1 SGHTA and CDR2 FQGNSA. The CDR3 contains 17 residues. Between the trimmed V and J ends, which lost 1 base and 1 base, there was a span of 14 bases. The CDR3 DNA follows: TGTGCCAGCAGCTTAGTGGGTGGCACGGGAAGCAATCAGCCCCAGCATTTT. It encodes CASSLVGGTGSNQPQHF.

The J gene is TRBJ1-6, the V gene TRBV27; D is uncertain. V shed 7 bases and J shed 1 base, with 8 bases lying between them. This CDR3 region has 14 residues. Germline loops: CDR1 MNHEY, CDR2 SMNVEV (reference sequence). The CDR3 loop is CASTRASYNSPLHF. CDR3 DNA: TGTGCCAGCACGAGAGCGTCCTATAATTCACCCCTCCACTTT.

As regards this clone: The sample carries other DNA sequences with the same CDR3. The chain uses TRBV5-4 and TRBJ1-1, with D perhaps TRBD1 (5 bases). V gave up 0 bases and J gave up 5 bases, with 8 bases separating them. In germline, CDR1 is SGHNT, CDR2 YYREEE (reference sequence). The CDR3 spans 13 residues. In DNA form, the CDR3 reads TGTGCCAGCAGCTTGGGGGGGGGAACTGAAGCTTTCTTT. Residues: CASSLGGGTEAFF.

The chain couples TRBV5-1 to TRBJ2-6; TRBD2 might be the D (6 bases). Germline loops: CDR1 SGHRS, CDR2 YFSETQ. V was clipped by 5 bases and J by 0 bases, with 9 bases between them. The CDR3 is 15 residues long. CDR3 in DNA: TGCGCCAGCAGTGGGGGGAACTCTGGGGCCAACGTCCTGACTTTC. This translates into CASSGGNSGANVLTF.

The J gene is TRBJ2-5, the V gene TRBV4-1; 7 bases match TRBD1. This CDR3 region has 13 residues. The germline CDR1 and CDR2 sequences are MGHRA and YSYEKL. The V segment lost 3 bases and the J segment 5 bases; nucleotides outside the gene matches: 3. CDR3 nucleotides: TGCGCCAGCAGCCACGACAGGGAGGAGACCCAGTACTTC. Translating gives CASSHDREETQYF.

V is TRBV7-9 and J is TRBJ2-7, with 7 bases identical to TRBD1. The CDR3 has 17 residues. Germline assignment: CDR1 SEHNR and CDR2 FQNEAQ (reference sequence). Trimming cost V 3 bases and J 5 bases; bases outside gene matches: 16. The CDR3 nucleotides read TGTGCCAGCAGCTTTGGGATCAGGGGGTTCGCTCCTAACGAGCAGTACTTC. Protein product: CASSFGIRGFAPNEQYF.

As regards this clone: One junction end disagrees with the germline gene, perhaps due to a read error. The J gene is TRBJ1-1, the V gene TRBV7-9; 9 positions match TRBD1. Germline values: CDR1 SEHNR, CDR2 FQNEAQ (reference sequence). This CDR3 is 16 amino acids long. Here the CDR3 reads CSSSLLGTGRPTEAFF. CDR3 nucleotide sequence: TGTTCCAGCAGCTTATTGGGGACAGGGAGGCCCACTGAAGCTTTCTTT.

This clone has just a few counts. The CDR3 DNA follows: TGTGCCAGCAGTTTATTAGGGACTAGCGGGAGTAATGAGCAGTTCTTC. Amino acid sequence: CASSLLGTSGSNEQFF. The chain has TRBV28 and TRBJ2-1; 14 nucleotides align to TRBD2. Germline V gene lookup returns CDR1 MDHEN and CDR2 SYDVKM. The CDR3 has 16 residues. V gave up 1 base and J gave up 7 bases; unmatched junction bases: 3. The complete variable domain, with remaining parts taken from reference TRBV28 and TRBJ2-1, reads DVKVTQSSRYLVKRTGEKVFLECVQDMDHENMFWYRQDPGLGLRLIYFSYDVKMKEKGDIPEGYSVSREKKERFSLILESASTNQTSMYLCASSLLGTSGSNEQFFGPGTRLTVL.

This chain connects TRBV7-2 to TRBJ2-5, with D uncertain. The CDR3 runs 13 residues. V lost 1 base and J 2 bases, leaving 5 bases between the germline ends. In germline, CDR1 is SGHTA, CDR2 FQGNSA. The CDR3 coding sequence is TGTGCCAGCAGCTTAGAGCTTCAAGAGACCCAGTACTTC. Protein sequence: CASSLELQETQYF.

V gene TRBV4-3 combines with J gene TRBJ2-7; D is perhaps TRBD2 (6 bases). Trimming removed 4 bases at V and 2 bases at J, with 18 bases between. The CDR3 has 16 residues. Germline V lookup: CDR1 LGHNA, CDR2 YSLEER. The CDR3 DNA is TGCGCCAGCAGCCGCGGGGTCGGCCTGGGGACCTACGAGCAGTACTTC. This sequence encodes CASSRGVGLGTYEQYF.

The chain recombines TRBV19 with TRBJ1-1; D remains ambiguous. The germline V gene encodes CDR1 LNHDA and CDR2 SQIVND (reference sequence). Between the trimmed V and J ends, which lost 10 bases and 4 bases, there was a span of 13 bases. This CDR3 comprises 12 residues. The DNA of the CDR3 is TGTGCCACTAAAACGACTATCACTGAAGCTTTCTTT. This translates into CATKTTITEAFF.

The V call is TRBV6-6, the J call TRBJ2-7; no clear D gene. The CDR3 loop spans 13 amino acids. Germline values: CDR1 MNHNY, CDR2 SVGAGI (reference sequence). The ends were cut back, 3 bases at V and 3 bases at J, with 9 bases in the middle. Here the CDR3 DNA reads TGTGCCAGCAGTTATTTGGCCCACTACGAGCAGTACTTC. This gives the protein CASSYLAHYEQYF.

This clone came up once. The chain uses TRBV6-5 and TRBJ1-1; no definite D call. Trimming pared 2 bases from V and 4 bases from J, leaving 17 bases between. This CDR3 has 16 amino acids. Germline V gives CDR1 MNHEY, CDR2 SVGAGI. CDR3 nucleotide sequence: TGTGCCAGCAGTTACGGTGTCACGATTTCGGGCACTGAAGCTTTCTTT. This translates into CASSYGVTISGTEAFF.

The DNA for the CDR3 is TGTGCCAGCAGATATCGGACAGCTTATGGCTACACCTTC. As protein: CASRYRTAYGYTF. This chain links TRBV27 with TRBJ1-2; tentative D call: TRBD1 (6 bases). This CDR3 contains 13 residues. Per germline, CDR1 MNHEY and CDR2 SMNVEV (reference sequence). The V end lost 6 bases, the J end lost 5 bases, and 13 bases lay between the germline ends.

The sample holds a few counts of this clone. This chain connects TRBV28 to TRBJ1-2; the match to TRBD1 covers 8 bases. The CDR3 loop spans 12 amino acids. V shed 6 bases, J shed 12 bases, and the junction held 9 bases outside the gene matches. Germline loops: CDR1 MDHEN, CDR2 SYDVKM. The CDR3 DNA follows: TGTGCCAGCAGGGCAGGACAGGGAAGAAACACCTTC. As protein: CASRAGQGRNTF.

V usage is TRBV4-3 and J usage is TRBJ1-2, with D unresolved. The CDR3 is made up of 16 amino acids. The V gene lost 0 bases and the J gene lost 8 bases, with 19 bases spanning the gap. Germline V lookup: CDR1 LGHNA, CDR2 YSLEER. In nucleotides, the CDR3 is TGCGCCAGCAGCCAAGATAAAGATTCCAGGTTGGGCGGCTACACCTTC. Amino acids: CASSQDKDSRLGGYTF.

This chain links TRBV28 with TRBJ1-5, with 11 bases fitting TRBD1. V shed 6 bases and J 9 bases; nucleotides not matched to a gene: 4. Germline assignment: CDR1 MDHEN and CDR2 SYDVKM. This CDR3 has 13 residues. The CDR3 nucleotides read TGTGCCAGCAGGGGACAGGGGGAACGGCCCCAGCATTTT. Encoded protein: CASRGQGERPQHF.

V gene TRBV15 combines with J gene TRBJ2-3, with D perhaps TRBD1 (6 bases). Trimming removed 1 base at V and 3 bases at J, with 14 bases between. The CDR3 length is 16 residues. Germline V gives CDR1 LNHNV, CDR2 YYDKDF (reference sequence). The CDR3 reads CATSRGTGRGTDTQYF. The CDR3 bases are TGTGCCACCAGCAGAGGGACGGGCAGGGGAACAGATACGCAGTATTTT.

The chain is built from TRBV19 and TRBJ2-5; D possibly corresponds to TRBD1 (5 bases). V lost 3 bases and J lost 4, with 12 bases in between. In germline, CDR1 is LNHDA, CDR2 SQIVND (reference sequence). There are 14 residues in the CDR3. This CDR3 is CASSIVQGPETQYF. As DNA, the CDR3 is TGTGCCAGTAGTATCGTCCAGGGCCCAGAGACCCAGTACTTC.

This rearrangement joins TRBV6-1 to TRBJ1-1; the D is unclear. Germline V gene sequence: CDR1 MNHNS, CDR2 SASEGT. V shed 8 bases and J shed 10 bases, with 11 bases lying between them. This CDR3 is built from 10 residues. In DNA, the CDR3 is TGTGCCAGCGGAGGGAGTGGAGCTTTCTTT. This encodes CASGGSGAFF.

The chain carries TRBV6-4 and TRBJ1-2; D not resolved. The CDR3 covers 13 residues. Germline V lookup: CDR1 MRHNA, CDR2 SNTAGT. The V and J ends lost 2 bases and 4 bases respectively, with 8 bases between them. The CDR3 spells CASSDGYSYGYTF. The CDR3 bases are TGTGCCAGCAGTGACGGGTACAGCTATGGCTACACCTTC.

The V call is TRBV7-3, the J call TRBJ2-7; 10 nucleotides align to TRBD2. J was trimmed by 2 bases and V by 5 bases; bases with no gene match: 6. The CDR3 extends over 15 amino acids. Germline CDR1 is SGHTA and CDR2 is FQGTGA. The CDR3 DNA reads TGTGCCAGCAGCCCCCTAGCGGGGGACACCTACGAGCAGTACTTC. Amino acids: CASSPLAGDTYEQYF.